The T cell receptor beta chain under discussion was sequenced for a study of blood T cell repertoires in COVID-19. Study-wide context: Donors in the United States, Italy and Spain gave samples during acute or convalescent COVID-19. T cells, B-cell-depleted T cells, or PBMCs provided the cDNA or gDNA that served as material.

TCRdb's copy holds only in-frame clones and misses some; the assay was immunoSEQ multiplex PCR. Of almost 50,000 clones listed, 90% are singletons. The V and J ends lost 1 base and 6 bases, in that order; junction bases with no gene match: 7. Germline values: CDR1 LNHNV, CDR2 YYDKDF (reference sequence). The CDR3 sequence is 15 residues long. The receptor's source is a human donor in a cohort sampled during active COVID-19. Source material: peripheral blood. The chain employs TRBV15 and TRBJ2-7; 9 bases are shared with TRBD1. The CDR3 coding sequence is TGTGCCACCAGCAGAGGAGGGACAGGGCCGCGCGAGCAGTACGTC. As protein: CATSRGGTGPREQYV.